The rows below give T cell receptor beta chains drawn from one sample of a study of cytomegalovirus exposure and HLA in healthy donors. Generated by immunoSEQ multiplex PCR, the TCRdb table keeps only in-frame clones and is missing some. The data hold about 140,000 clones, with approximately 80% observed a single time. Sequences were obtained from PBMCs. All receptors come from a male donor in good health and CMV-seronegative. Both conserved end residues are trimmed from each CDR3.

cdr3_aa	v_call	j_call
ASSTQGDGYT	TRBV9	TRBJ1-2
ASSPGAQIPGYT	TRBV18	TRBJ1-2
ASSRDYYGDTQY	TRBV9	TRBJ2-3
ASSQDGGVTSTIY	TRBV4-1	TRBJ1-3
ASSDGTGRSWEKLF	TRBV25-1	TRBJ1-4
ASSSSGGLTYNEQF	TRBV18	TRBJ2-1
ASSSDRASPLH	TRBV7-2	TRBJ1-6
ASSSQIAGSYEQY	TRBV5-1	TRBJ2-7
ASSFPGNPDTQY	TRBV6-5	TRBJ2-3
ASSLAGGQAGELF	TRBV5-1	TRBJ2-2
ASGENNREGYT	TRBV12-5	TRBJ1-2
ASSLDRLNTEAF	TRBV5-1	TRBJ1-1
ASSDLTTRVTDTQY	TRBV6-1	TRBJ2-3
ASSLGAAWETQY	TRBV7-9	TRBJ2-5
ASSPASGYEQY	TRBV6-5	TRBJ2-7
ASSDPRQNTLMSKAF	TRBV6-1	TRBJ1-1
ASSPQQGASYEQY	TRBV6-1	TRBJ2-7
ASSGGDSNQPQH	TRBV6-5	TRBJ1-5
ASSKRGGGKNIQY	TRBV21-1	TRBJ2-4
ASTRTSGGPGNEQF	TRBV7-9	TRBJ2-1
ASSIGQLDYGYT	TRBV19	TRBJ1-2
ASSGGDYEQF	TRBV5-6	TRBJ2-1
ASTRDPGIYGYT	TRBV10-1	TRBJ1-2
ASSLYLGGYT	TRBV28	TRBJ1-2